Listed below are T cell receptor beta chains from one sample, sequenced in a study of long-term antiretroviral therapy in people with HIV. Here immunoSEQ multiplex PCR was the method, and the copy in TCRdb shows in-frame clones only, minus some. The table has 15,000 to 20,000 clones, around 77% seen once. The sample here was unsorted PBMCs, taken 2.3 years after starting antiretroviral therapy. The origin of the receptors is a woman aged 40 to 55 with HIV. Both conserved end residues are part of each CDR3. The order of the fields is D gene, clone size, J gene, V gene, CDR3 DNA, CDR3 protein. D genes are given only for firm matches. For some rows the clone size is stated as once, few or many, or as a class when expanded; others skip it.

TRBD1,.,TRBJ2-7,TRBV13,TGTGCCAGCAGCTCCCGGACAGGGGGGTACGAGCAGTACTTC,CASSSRTGGYEQYF
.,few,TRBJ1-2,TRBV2,TGTGCCAGCAGCGGAGAGGGGCGGAACTATGGCTACACCTTC,CASSGEGRNYGYTF
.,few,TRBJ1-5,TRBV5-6,TGTGCCAGCAGCTTAGGGCTCAGCAATCAGCCCCAGCATTTT,CASSLGLSNQPQHF
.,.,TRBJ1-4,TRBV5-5,TGTGCCAGCAGCTCACTGATGGGGGCGCGGGGTGCAACTAATGAAAAACTGTTTTTT,CASSSLMGARGATNEKLFF
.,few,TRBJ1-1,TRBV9,TGTGCCAGCAGCGTAGGCACGAACACTGAAGCTTTCTTT,CASSVGTNTEAFF
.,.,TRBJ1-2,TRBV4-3,TGCGCCAGCAGCCAAGACCCCACCGGCAGGGCGGGATATGGCTACACCTTC,CASSQDPTGRAGYGYTF
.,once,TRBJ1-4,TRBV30,TGTGCCTACCTCCTTAGGGGAGCGAGTGAAAAACTGTTTTTT,CAYLLRGASEKLFF
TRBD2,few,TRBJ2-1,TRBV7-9,TGTGCCAGCAGCTCAGATAGTAGCGGGAGTTACAATGAGCAGTTCTTC,CASSSDSSGSYNEQFF
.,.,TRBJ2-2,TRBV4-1,TGCGCCAGCAGCCAAAGCGTGGGGCACGAGACCGGGGAGCTGTTTTTT,CASSQSVGHETGELFF
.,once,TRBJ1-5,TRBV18,TGTGCCAGCTCACCAACAGTGTCGGGGCAGCCCCAGCATTTT,CASSPTVSGQPQHF
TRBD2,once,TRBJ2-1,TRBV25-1,TGTGCCAGCAGTGCAGCGGGACTTAACAATGAGCAGTTCTTC,CASSAAGLNNEQFF
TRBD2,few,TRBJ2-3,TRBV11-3,TGTGCCAGCAGCTTCTCCCCTAGCGGAAACACAGATACGCAGTATTTT,CASSFSPSGNTDTQYF
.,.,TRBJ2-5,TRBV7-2,TGTGCCAGCAGCTACAGAGCCTTCACGGAGACCCAGTACTTC,CASSYRAFTETQYF
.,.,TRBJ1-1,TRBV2,TGTGCCAGCAGTTTACAGGGTAGCACTGAAGCTTTCTTT,CASSLQGSTEAFF
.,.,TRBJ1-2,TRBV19,TGTGCCAGTACCGATAGTCCAGGGTCGGGCTATGGCTACACCTTC,CASTDSPGSGYGYTF
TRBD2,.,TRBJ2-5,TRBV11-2,TGTGCCAGCAGCTTAGGAACTAGCGGGATCCAAGAGACCCAGTACTTC,CASSLGTSGIQETQYF
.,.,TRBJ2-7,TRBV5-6,TGTGCCAGCAGCTTGGTCGGCCCAGGGGCTTCAGGCGAGCAGTACTTC,CASSLVGPGASGEQYF
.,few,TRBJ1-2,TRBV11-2,TGTGCCAGCAGCTTATACGCCAGGGACTATGGCTACACCTTC,CASSLYARDYGYTF
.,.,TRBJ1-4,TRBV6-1,TGTGCCAGCAGTGAAGACGGGGGGCCCCCCTTCTTTAATGAAAAACTGTTTTTT,CASSEDGGPPFFNEKLFF
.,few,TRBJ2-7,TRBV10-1,TGCGCCAGCAGTGAGTTGCCCGGGGCCCAGTACGAGCAGTACTTC,CASSELPGAQYEQYF
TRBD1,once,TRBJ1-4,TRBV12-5,TGTGCTAGTGGTCAAAGGACAGGGCTTGGTAATGAAAAACTGTTTTTT,CASGQRTGLGNEKLFF
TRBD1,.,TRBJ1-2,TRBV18,TGTGCCAGCTCACCGCAGGGGGCGCCGAACTATGGCTACACCTTC,CASSPQGAPNYGYTF
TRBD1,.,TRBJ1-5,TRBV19,TGTGCCAGCCAACGGGACAGGGGAGGCGGTCAGCCCCAGCATTTT,CASQRDRGGGQPQHF